Listed below are T cell receptor beta chains from one sample, sequenced in a study of blood T cells in healthy people across ages. TCRdb recomputed calls from the 5' RACE reads with MiXCR, one row per CDR3 protein. This table has hundreds of thousands of distinct CDR3 sequences, 40% to 50% appearing once. The material sequenced was blood. These receptors were obtained from a man between 60 and 70 years old in good health. Both conserved end residues are part of each CDR3. The D gene is left open where the match is weak. Only part of the rows carry a size: once, few, many, or a class if the clone is expanded.

v_call: TRBV10-3; d_call: -; j_call: TRBJ1-1; clone_size: few; cdr3_aa: CAISDLSGAEAFF; cdr3_nt: TGTGCCATCAGTGATCTGTCGGGGGCTGAAGCTTTCTTT
v_call: TRBV7-2; d_call: TRBD2; j_call: TRBJ2-7; clone_size: -; cdr3_aa: CASSQGGLAGLTYEQYF; cdr3_nt: TGTGCCAGCAGCCAAGGGGGACTAGCGGGCCTGACCTACGAGCAGTACTTC
v_call: TRBV7-2; d_call: -; j_call: TRBJ2-7; clone_size: few; cdr3_aa: CASSLTIATATYEQYF; cdr3_nt: TGTGCCAGCAGCTTAACAATAGCAACAGCCACCTACGAGCAGTACTTC
v_call: TRBV6-5; d_call: TRBD1; j_call: TRBJ1-2; clone_size: few; cdr3_aa: CASSYGDRGIYGYTF; cdr3_nt: TGTGCCAGCAGTTACGGGGACAGGGGAATTTATGGCTACACCTTC
v_call: TRBV27; d_call: TRBD1; j_call: TRBJ1-2; clone_size: few; cdr3_aa: CASRPRGGDGYTF; cdr3_nt: TGTGCCAGCAGGCCTAGAGGGGGCGATGGCTACACCTTC
v_call: TRBV11-2; d_call: -; j_call: TRBJ2-7; clone_size: many; cdr3_aa: CASSRTDSYEQYF; cdr3_nt: TGTGCCAGCAGCCGGACGGATTCCTACGAGCAGTACTTC
v_call: TRBV7-2; d_call: -; j_call: TRBJ1-5; clone_size: few; cdr3_aa: CASSPDSRNQPQHF; cdr3_nt: TGTGCCAGCAGCCCCGACAGCCGCAATCAGCCCCAGCATTTT
v_call: TRBV20-1; d_call: TRBD1; j_call: TRBJ1-5; clone_size: -; cdr3_aa: CSAGTGPNQPQHF; cdr3_nt: TGCAGTGCTGGGACAGGACCCAATCAGCCCCAGCATTTT
v_call: TRBV5-1; d_call: -; j_call: TRBJ1-2; clone_size: few; cdr3_aa: CASSLAAYSSQDYGYTF; cdr3_nt: TGCGCCAGCAGCTTGGCGGCGTACAGTTCTCAGGACTATGGCTACACCTTC
v_call: TRBV7-2; d_call: -; j_call: TRBJ2-3; clone_size: few; cdr3_aa: CASSALAADTQYF; cdr3_nt: TGTGCCAGCAGCGCCCTGGCTGCGGATACGCAGTATTTT
v_call: TRBV27; d_call: -; j_call: TRBJ2-1; clone_size: -; cdr3_aa: CASSPSGASGNEQFF; cdr3_nt: TGTGCCAGCAGTCCGTCAGGGGCCTCCGGCAATGAGCAGTTCTTC
v_call: TRBV9; d_call: TRBD1; j_call: TRBJ1-2; clone_size: -; cdr3_aa: CASSSTGKRDYGYTF; cdr3_nt: TGTGCCAGCAGCTCGACAGGGAAACGGGACTATGGCTACACCTTC
v_call: TRBV20-1; d_call: -; j_call: TRBJ1-2; clone_size: -; cdr3_aa: CSARDPGTNYGYTF; cdr3_nt: TGCAGTGCTAGAGATCCGGGGACTAACTATGGCTACACCTTC
v_call: TRBV20-1; d_call: TRBD1; j_call: TRBJ2-3; clone_size: -; cdr3_aa: CSARDGGTGRSNTQYF; cdr3_nt: TGCAGTGCTAGAGATGGAGGGACAGGCCGTTCGAATACGCAGTATTTT
v_call: TRBV3-1; d_call: TRBD2; j_call: TRBJ2-3; clone_size: -; cdr3_aa: CASSQVPAGGPDTQYF; cdr3_nt: TGTGCCAGCAGCCAAGTACCAGCGGGGGGGCCCGATACGCAGTATTTT
v_call: TRBV6-1; d_call: TRBD1; j_call: TRBJ1-2; clone_size: few; cdr3_aa: CASSEFGQAYGYTF; cdr3_nt: TGTGCCAGCAGTGAATTCGGACAGGCATATGGCTACACCTTC
v_call: TRBV5-1; d_call: TRBD1; j_call: TRBJ2-4; clone_size: -; cdr3_aa: CASRPGQVPEGIQYF; cdr3_nt: TGCGCCAGCAGACCGGGACAGGTTCCCGAGGGCATTCAGTACTTC
v_call: TRBV14; d_call: TRBD1; j_call: TRBJ2-7; clone_size: -; cdr3_aa: CASSQAGTGRRYEQYF; cdr3_nt: TGTGCCAGCAGCCAAGCCGGGACAGGGAGAAGGTACGAGCAGTACTTC
v_call: TRBV7-2; d_call: TRBD2; j_call: TRBJ2-5; clone_size: few; cdr3_aa: CASRRTSGGAETQYF; cdr3_nt: TGTGCCAGCAGACGTACTAGCGGGGGGGCGGAGACCCAGTACTTC
v_call: TRBV7-9; d_call: TRBD2; j_call: TRBJ2-3; clone_size: few; cdr3_aa: CASSSQKLAGGRSSTDTQYF; cdr3_nt: TGTGCCAGCAGCTCCCAGAAACTAGCGGGGGGGCGTTCTAGCACAGATACGCAGTATTTT
v_call: TRBV27; d_call: -; j_call: TRBJ2-7; clone_size: few; cdr3_aa: CASSQSQGREQYF; cdr3_nt: TGTGCCAGCAGTCAGTCACAGGGACGCGAGCAGTACTTC
v_call: TRBV7-8; d_call: TRBD1; j_call: TRBJ2-7; clone_size: few; cdr3_aa: CASSPRQGYYEQYF; cdr3_nt: TGTGCCAGCAGCCCCCGACAGGGATACTACGAGCAGTACTTC
v_call: TRBV6-5; d_call: -; j_call: TRBJ1-2; clone_size: -; cdr3_aa: CASSTGRTNYGYTF; cdr3_nt: TGTGCCAGCAGTACCGGACGGACTAACTATGGCTACACCTTC
v_call: TRBV28; d_call: -; j_call: TRBJ1-2; clone_size: -; cdr3_aa: CASSLKGSNYTF; cdr3_nt: TGTGCCAGCAGTTTAAAAGGTTCGAACTACACCTTC
v_call: TRBV7-9; d_call: -; j_call: TRBJ2-5; clone_size: -; cdr3_aa: CASSLAGAYQETQYF; cdr3_nt: TGTGCCAGCAGCTTAGCGGGGGCCTACCAAGAGACCCAGTACTTC
v_call: TRBV7-9; d_call: -; j_call: TRBJ2-7; clone_size: many; cdr3_aa: CASSLVGEQYF; cdr3_nt: TGTGCCAGCAGCTTAGTCGGCGAGCAGTACTTC
v_call: TRBV6-1; d_call: -; j_call: TRBJ2-7; clone_size: -; cdr3_aa: CASSASPGYEQYF; cdr3_nt: TGTGCCAGCAGTGCTTCCCCGGGCTACGAGCAGTACTTC
v_call: TRBV3-1; d_call: -; j_call: TRBJ2-1; clone_size: few; cdr3_aa: CASSPKEIKGSSYNEQFF; cdr3_nt: TGTGCCAGCAGCCCTAAAGAGATTAAGGGGTCGTCCTACAATGAGCAGTTCTTC
v_call: TRBV25-1; d_call: TRBD1; j_call: TRBJ1-2; clone_size: few; cdr3_aa: CASSRGTGMTYGYTF; cdr3_nt: TGTGCCAGCAGTCGGGGGACAGGGATGACCTATGGCTACACCTTC
v_call: TRBV20-1; d_call: -; j_call: TRBJ2-5; clone_size: -; cdr3_aa: CSARKSPTQASETQYF; cdr3_nt: TGCAGTGCTAGAAAGTCCCCCACACAGGCGTCAGAGACCCAGTACTTC
v_call: TRBV27; d_call: TRBD1; j_call: TRBJ2-1; clone_size: many; cdr3_aa: CASSSPGTEKKRQFF; cdr3_nt: TGTGCCAGCAGTTCACCCGGGACAGAGAAAAAAAGGCAGTTCTTC
v_call: TRBV4-1; d_call: -; j_call: TRBJ2-3; clone_size: -; cdr3_aa: CASSPGGGGTDMQYF; cdr3_nt: TGCGCCAGCAGCCCCGGAGGGGGGGGCACAGATATGCAGTATTTT
v_call: TRBV5-1; d_call: -; j_call: TRBJ2-1; clone_size: few; cdr3_aa: CASSREYNNEQFF; cdr3_nt: TGCGCCAGCAGCCGCGAGTACAACAATGAGCAGTTCTTC
v_call: TRBV7-2; d_call: TRBD2; j_call: TRBJ2-7; clone_size: few; cdr3_aa: CASSSRTSGDGEQYF; cdr3_nt: TGTGCCAGCAGCTCCAGGACTAGCGGGGACGGAGAGCAGTACTTC
v_call: TRBV9; d_call: TRBD1; j_call: TRBJ2-4; clone_size: -; cdr3_aa: CASSGRQGDIQYF; cdr3_nt: TGTGCCAGCAGCGGACGGCAGGGGGACATTCAGTACTTC
v_call: TRBV6-5; d_call: -; j_call: TRBJ2-3; clone_size: -; cdr3_aa: CASRFVAETTDTQYF; cdr3_nt: TGTGCCAGCAGGTTTGTAGCGGAGACCACAGATACGCAGTATTTT
v_call: TRBV9; d_call: -; j_call: TRBJ2-3; clone_size: few; cdr3_aa: CASSVGGSGTQYF; cdr3_nt: TGTGCCAGCAGCGTTGGGGGTTCAGGTACGCAGTATTTT
v_call: TRBV7-6; d_call: -; j_call: TRBJ2-5; clone_size: -; cdr3_aa: CASSLESTVQATQYF; cdr3_nt: TGTGCCAGCAGCTTAGAGTCGACGGTCCAGGCGACCCAGTACTTC
v_call: TRBV6-1; d_call: -; j_call: TRBJ2-7; clone_size: -; cdr3_aa: CASGDSQSYEQYF; cdr3_nt: TGTGCCAGTGGTGACAGTCAGTCCTACGAGCAGTACTTC
v_call: TRBV29-1; d_call: TRBD2; j_call: TRBJ2-5; clone_size: few; cdr3_aa: CSIVGGQETQYF; cdr3_nt: TGCAGCATAGTGGGGGGGCAAGAGACCCAGTACTTC
v_call: TRBV6-1; d_call: -; j_call: TRBJ1-2; clone_size: few; cdr3_aa: CASSEARGTYGYTF; cdr3_nt: TGTGCCAGCAGTGAAGCGCGCGGGACCTATGGCTACACCTTC
v_call: TRBV7-3; d_call: TRBD2; j_call: TRBJ2-1; clone_size: few; cdr3_aa: CASSLIGIRDGGALNEQFF; cdr3_nt: TGTGCCAGCAGCTTAATTGGTATTCGGGACGGGGGGGCCCTAAATGAGCAGTTCTTC
v_call: TRBV29-1; d_call: -; j_call: TRBJ1-6; clone_size: -; cdr3_aa: CSSGRGSPFHF; cdr3_nt: TGCAGCTCCGGACGGGGGTCACCCTTCCACTTT
v_call: TRBV29-1; d_call: -; j_call: TRBJ2-7; clone_size: many; cdr3_aa: CSVGLANSYEQYF; cdr3_nt: TGCAGCGTTGGCTTGGCTAACTCCTACGAGCAGTACTTC
v_call: TRBV6-1; d_call: -; j_call: TRBJ2-1; clone_size: -; cdr3_aa: CASSEIGKYNEQFF; cdr3_nt: TGTGCCAGCAGTGAAATTGGGAAATACAATGAGCAGTTCTTC
v_call: TRBV28; d_call: TRBD2; j_call: TRBJ2-5; clone_size: -; cdr3_aa: CASRGTSGGGYNEQYF; cdr3_nt: TGTGCCAGCAGGGGGACTAGCGGGGGGGGCTACAATGAGCAGTACTTC
v_call: TRBV7-2; d_call: -; j_call: TRBJ2-3; clone_size: -; cdr3_aa: CASSQQFSTDTQYF; cdr3_nt: TGTGCCAGCAGTCAGCAGTTCAGCACAGATACGCAGTATTTT
v_call: TRBV7-2; d_call: -; j_call: TRBJ2-7; clone_size: -; cdr3_aa: CASSLAAPGVVGEQYF; cdr3_nt: TGTGCCAGCAGCTTAGCCGCCCCGGGGGTAGTCGGCGAGCAGTACTTC
v_call: TRBV6-2/TRBV6-3; d_call: TRBD1; j_call: TRBJ1-5; clone_size: -; cdr3_aa: CASSYPGQGNQPQHF; cdr3_nt: TGTGCCAGCAGTTACCCCGGACAGGGAAATCAGCCCCAGCATTTT
v_call: TRBV25-1; d_call: -; j_call: TRBJ1-2; clone_size: -; cdr3_aa: CASGVGNNNYGYTF; cdr3_nt: TGTGCCAGCGGGGTCGGCAATAACAACTATGGCTACACCTTC
v_call: TRBV21-1; d_call: -; j_call: TRBJ2-5; clone_size: few; cdr3_aa: CASSKAQGRRHQETQYF; cdr3_nt: TGTGCCAGCAGCAAAGCGCAAGGACGTAGGCACCAAGAGACCCAGTACTTC
v_call: TRBV4-1; d_call: -; j_call: TRBJ2-1; clone_size: -; cdr3_aa: CASSQDPISGYNEQFF; cdr3_nt: TGCGCCAGCAGCCAAGATCCAATTAGCGGCTACAATGAGCAGTTCTTC
v_call: TRBV10-3; d_call: TRBD1; j_call: TRBJ1-1; clone_size: few; cdr3_aa: CAISSRDSDEIQAFF; cdr3_nt: TGTGCCATCAGCAGCCGGGACAGTGATGAGATACAAGCTTTCTTT
v_call: TRBV20-1; d_call: TRBD2; j_call: TRBJ2-1; clone_size: once; cdr3_aa: CSAGTSGDSYNEQFF; cdr3_nt: TGCAGTGCTGGGACTAGCGGGGACTCCTACAATGAGCAGTTCTTC
v_call: TRBV30; d_call: -; j_call: TRBJ1-5; clone_size: -; cdr3_aa: CAWSATTGTPQHF; cdr3_nt: TGTGCCTGGAGTGCTACAACCGGGACACCCCAGCATTTT
v_call: TRBV7-2; d_call: TRBD1; j_call: TRBJ2-1; clone_size: -; cdr3_aa: CASSQQGQGRGETQFF; cdr3_nt: TGTGCCAGCAGCCAACAAGGACAGGGACGGGGAGAGACCCAGTTCTTC
v_call: TRBV20-1; d_call: TRBD2; j_call: TRBJ2-5; clone_size: few; cdr3_aa: CSASYGRLAGTEETQYF; cdr3_nt: TGCAGTGCTAGTTATGGTCGACTAGCGGGTACCGAAGAGACCCAGTACTTC
v_call: TRBV20-1; d_call: -; j_call: TRBJ1-6; clone_size: -; cdr3_aa: CSAERMGSYNSPLHF; cdr3_nt: TGCAGTGCCGAAAGGATGGGGTCCTATAATTCACCCCTCCACTTT
v_call: TRBV6-1; d_call: -; j_call: TRBJ1-2; clone_size: -; cdr3_aa: CASSEAGGNGYTF; cdr3_nt: TGTGCCAGCAGTGAAGCAGGAGGGAATGGCTACACCTTC
v_call: TRBV6-2/TRBV6-3; d_call: TRBD2; j_call: TRBJ2-1; clone_size: -; cdr3_aa: CASSYSGLGSNEQFF; cdr3_nt: TGTGCCAGCAGTTATTCAGGACTAGGGTCGAATGAGCAGTTCTTC